This T cell receptor (beta chain) is from a study of cytomegalovirus exposure and HLA in healthy donors. The CDR3 is 14 amino acids. Germline V lookup: CDR1 SNHLY, CDR2 FYNNEI. V lost 6 bases and J 1 base, leaving 11 bases between the germline ends. Primers included in the PCR were 60 Vbeta and 13 Jbeta primers. Measured with immunoSEQ multiplex PCR; TCRdb has only the in-frame clones, and not every one. Among roughly 180,000 clones, 60% to 80% were seen once, and the ten largest hold about 13%. The table lists this clone with a count of one. The specimen sequenced was PBMCs. The chain couples TRBV2 to TRBJ2-3, with a tentative D call TRBD2 (5 bases). The TCR comes from a woman between 45 and 60 years old in good health and CMV-seropositive. For the CDR3, the DNA is TGTGCCAGCAGGACCTTCGGGGGCACAGATACGCAGTATTTT. Translated, it gives CASRTFGGTDTQYF.